A single sample is the source of the 23 T cell receptor beta chains below, sequenced in a study of blood T cell repertoires in COVID-19. Measured with immunoSEQ multiplex PCR; TCRdb has only the in-frame clones, and not every one. The table lists 200,000 to 250,000 clones, just over 85% of them singletons. Sequencing input: peripheral blood. These receptors were taken from a man aged 50-59 years with acute or convalescent COVID-19.

This chain joins TRBV4-1 and TRBJ1-1, with TRBD1 matching 7 bases. With 0 bases clipped from V and 0 bases from J, the junction kept 1 base outside the gene matches. Germline-derived CDR1 and CDR2 are MGHRA and YSYEKL. The CDR3 loop spans 15 amino acids. CDR3 amino acids: CASSQDGTVNTEAFF. The CDR3 coding sequence is TGCGCCAGCAGCCAAGATGGGACAGTGAACACTGAAGCTTTCTTT.

The genes are TRBV7-9 and TRBJ2-7, with D maybe TRBD1 (6 bases). Trimming took off 5 bases at V and 5 bases at J, with 13 bases between the two ends. Germline CDR1 reads SEHNR; CDR2 reads FQNEAQ (reference sequence). CDR3 length: 13 residues. CDR3 sequence (DNA): TGTGCCAGCAGCACCCGAGGGGGTGACGAGCAGTACTTC. Its protein is CASSTRGGDEQYF. The variable domain in full, completed from reference TRBV7-9 and TRBJ2-7, reads DTGVSQNPRHKITKRGQNVTFRCDPISEHNRLYWYRQTLGQGPEFLTYFQNEAQLEKSRLLSDRFSAERPKGSFSTLEIQRTEQGDSAMYLCASSTRGGDEQYFGPGTRLTVT.

About this clone itself: The sample carries other DNA sequences with the same CDR3. The chain is built from TRBV6-5 and TRBJ1-1; a weak D match, TRBD1 (6 bases). Trimming stripped 6 bases from V and 8 bases from J, with 10 bases between. This CDR3 has 11 amino acids. Germline V lookup: CDR1 MNHEY, CDR2 SVGAGI. CDR3 in amino acids: CASRNQGEAFF. For the CDR3, the DNA is TGTGCCAGCAGGAACCAGGGGGAAGCTTTCTTT.

CDR3 amino acids: CASSLGYGAFNYGYTF. The CDR3 DNA follows: TGTGCCAGCAGCTTAGGGTATGGGGCCTTTAACTATGGCTACACCTTC. J is TRBJ1-2 and V is TRBV7-2; tentative D call: TRBD1 (5 bases). The CDR3 loop spans 16 amino acids. V lost 1 base, J lost 1 base, and 13 bases lay in between. From germline, CDR1 is SGHTA and CDR2 FQGNSA.

This clone was counted many times. The chain uses TRBV11-2 and TRBJ1-2; 9 bases agree with TRBD1. After removal of 5 bases from V and 5 bases from J, the junction contained 12 bases not matched to a gene. CDR1 is SGHAT, CDR2 FQNNGV, per germline. The CDR3 runs to 16 residues. The CDR3 loop is CASSGPGTGTTYGYTF. Written as DNA, the CDR3 is TGTGCCAGCAGCGGACCCGGGACAGGGACAACTTATGGCTACACCTTC.

This clone was seen only once. Here the CDR3 reads CASRRTAQNTEAFF. CDR3 nucleotides: TGCGCCAGCAGGAGGACAGCACAGAACACTGAAGCTTTCTTT. V gene TRBV4-1 combines with J gene TRBJ1-1; tentatively, D is TRBD1 (6 bases). CDR1 and CDR2 from the germline V gene are MGHRA and YSYEKL. The CDR3 loop spans 14 amino acids. V was pared by 6 bases and J by 1 base, with 12 bases between.

J is TRBJ1-1 and V is TRBV9; D is unresolved. CDR3 length: 13 amino acids. Germline lookup yields CDR1 SGDLS and CDR2 YYNGEE. Trimming stripped 0 bases from V and 0 bases from J, with 3 bases between. CDR3 amino acids: CASSVAMNTEAFF. In DNA form, the CDR3 reads TGTGCCAGCAGCGTAGCTATGAACACTGAAGCTTTCTTT.

This chain links TRBV25-1 with TRBJ1-2, with TRBD1 matching 12 bases. There are 16 residues in the CDR3. CDR1 and CDR2 from the germline V gene are MGHDK and SYGVNS. Trimming removed 2 bases from V and 4 bases from J; junction bases left unmatched: 5. CDR3 sequence reads: CASSEPGTGGFYGYTF. The CDR3 nucleotides read TGTGCCAGCAGTGAACCCGGGACAGGGGGCTTCTATGGCTACACCTTC.

The V and J genes are TRBV29-1 and TRBJ2-2; a possible D gene is TRBD1 (5 bases). CDR1 is SQVTM, CDR2 ANQGSEA, per germline. This CDR3 is built from 12 residues. Trimming pared 8 bases from V and 6 bases from J, leaving 13 bases between. The CDR3 nucleotides are TGCAGCACATCATGGGGCTCCGGGGAGCTGTTTTTT. Residues: CSTSWGSGELFF.

The chain's CDR3 is CASSQDNGQGNQPQHF. The CDR3 coding sequence is TGCGCCAGCAGCCAAGATAACGGACAGGGAAATCAGCCCCAGCATTTT. The chain joins TRBV4-1 to TRBJ1-5; 8 bases are shared with TRBD1. This CDR3 is built from 16 residues. Trimming took 0 bases from V and 4 from J; bases not matched to a gene: 5. Germline lookup yields CDR1 MGHRA and CDR2 YSYEKL.

The chain recombines TRBV18 with TRBJ2-5; D is ambiguous. Germline CDR1 is KGHSH and CDR2 is LQKENI. CDR3 length equals 12 residues. The V end lost 6 bases, the J end lost 5 bases, and 10 bases lay between the germline ends. CDR3 in DNA: TGTGCCAGCTCCCCGGGTCCTGAGACCCAGTACTTC. Encoded protein: CASSPGPETQYF. Complete variable domain (other parts from reference TRBV18 and TRBJ2-5): NAGVMQNPRHLVRRRGQEARLRCSPMKGHSHVYWYRQLPEEGLKFMVYLQKENIIDESGMPKERFSAEFPKEGPSILRIQQVVRGDSAAYFCASSPGPETQYFGPGTRLLVL.

J is TRBJ1-2 and V is TRBV10-3; no firm D call. Germline CDR1 reads ENHRY; CDR2 reads SYGVKD. CDR3 length equals 12 residues. Deletions cut 0 bases from V and 5 bases from J, with 4 bases between. This CDR3 is CAISESGYGYTF. In DNA form, the CDR3 reads TGTGCCATCAGTGAGTCCGGGTATGGCTACACCTTC.

The rearrangement links TRBV5-5 to TRBJ1-2; D may be TRBD1 (5 bases). V lost 1 base to trimming and J lost 4 bases, with 14 bases between them. CDR1 and CDR2 (germline): SGHKS, YYEKEE (reference sequence). The CDR3 sequence is 15 residues long. The CDR3 loop is CASSLPGGVRYGYTF. The CDR3 coding sequence is TGTGCCAGCAGCTTGCCCGGGGGGGTGCGCTATGGCTACACCTTC.

The chain uses TRBV18 and TRBJ2-2, with D possibly matching TRBD1 (5 bases). The V end was cut by 2 bases, the J end by 0 bases, with 7 bases between. Germline-derived CDR1 and CDR2 are KGHSH and LQKENI. The CDR3 length is 15 residues. The CDR3 loop is CASSPRTTNTGELFF. CDR3 bases: TGTGCCAGCTCACCAAGGACAACGAACACCGGGGAGCTGTTTTTT.

The V gene is TRBV7-9, the J gene TRBJ1-2, with 7 bases lining up with TRBD1. V lost 3 bases and J lost 4; bases outside the gene matches: 8. CDR3 length: 15 residues. From germline, CDR1 is SEHNR and CDR2 FQNEAQ (reference sequence). The CDR3 DNA follows: TGTGCCAGCAGCTTCAACAGGGGCCGGGGCTATGGCTACACCTTC. Protein product: CASSFNRGRGYGYTF.

The V call is TRBV2, the J call TRBJ2-2; TRBD2 aligns across 11 bases. This CDR3 comprises 15 residues. With 7 bases clipped from V and 8 bases from J, the junction kept 9 bases outside the gene matches. CDR1 and CDR2 from the germline V gene are SNHLY and FYNNEI. For the CDR3, the DNA is TGTGCCAGCAAACGTAGCGGGGGGGCCGCGGGGGAGCTGTTTTTT. Amino acid sequence: CASKRSGGAAGELFF.

The rearrangement links TRBV6-1 to TRBJ1-1, with D unresolved. V dropped 2 bases and J dropped 0 bases, with 7 bases sitting between them. This CDR3 has 14 residues. Germline CDR1 MNHNS, CDR2 SASEGT. CDR3 in amino acids: CASSETPLNTEAFF. CDR3 nucleotide sequence: TGTGCCAGCAGTGAAACACCATTGAACACTGAAGCTTTCTTT.

This clone was picked up one time. J is TRBJ2-2 and V is TRBV5-1; 14 nucleotides match TRBD2. J was trimmed by 5 bases and V by 4 bases; bases with no gene match: 4. Per the germline V gene, CDR1 is SGHRS and CDR2 is YFSETQ. CDR3 length: 16 amino acids. The CDR3 region has the DNA TGCGCCAGCAGCGGACTAGCGGGGGGTAATACCGGGGAGCTGTTTTTT. Protein sequence: CASSGLAGGNTGELFF.

The chain couples TRBV11-2 to TRBJ2-1; D is possibly TRBD2 (5 bases). With 2 bases removed from V and 7 bases from J, the gap between germline ends came to 18 bases. Per the germline V gene, CDR1 is SGHAT and CDR2 is FQNNGV. The CDR3 loop spans 16 amino acids. CDR3 coding DNA: TGTGCCAGCAGCTTAATTTTCAGCTCACCGGGGAATGAGCAGTTCTTC. Its protein is CASSLIFSSPGNEQFF.

The chain links TRBV7-8 to TRBJ2-7, with D maybe TRBD2 (5 bases). From germline, CDR1 is SGHVS and CDR2 FQNEAQ. This CDR3 has 16 amino acids. V shed 0 bases and J shed 5 bases, with 17 bases lying between them. CDR3 protein: CASSLAMVRVPDEQYF. DNA for the CDR3: TGTGCCAGCAGCTTAGCAATGGTGCGGGTTCCCGACGAGCAGTACTTC.

The chain links TRBV27 to TRBJ1-1; a weak D match, TRBD1 (5 bases). V was trimmed by 3 bases and J by 10 bases, leaving 15 bases between them. The length of the CDR3 is 13 residues. Germline V gene data show CDR1 as MNHEY and CDR2 as SMNVEV (reference sequence). For the CDR3, the DNA is TGTGCCAGCAGTTTGGGCCCCGGGGGAGGAGCTTTCTTT. Translated, it gives CASSLGPGGGAFF.

The V and J genes are TRBV6-5 and TRBJ1-5; 11 bases match TRBD1. CDR3 size: 15 residues. The germline CDR1 and CDR2 sequences are MNHEY and SVGAGI. The V and J ends lost 6 bases and 6 bases, in that order; junction bases with no gene match: 7. In DNA form, the CDR3 reads TGTGCCAGCAGCACCGGGACAGGGGGAACTCAGCCCCAGCATTTT. Amino acids: CASSTGTGGTQPQHF.

The chain uses TRBV27 and TRBJ1-2; a weak D match, TRBD1 (5 bases). This CDR3 has 14 amino acids. V lost 3 bases and J 4 bases, leaving 12 bases between the germline ends. Per germline, CDR1 MNHEY and CDR2 SMNVEV (reference sequence). CDR3 sequence (DNA): TGTGCCAGCAGTTTTTCAGGGCGCCCCTATGGCTACACCTTC. As protein: CASSFSGRPYGYTF.